A single sample gave rise to the 32 T cell receptor beta chains below, sequenced in a study of blood T cell repertoires in COVID-19. Assay: immunoSEQ multiplex PCR; the TCRdb copy retains only in-frame clones and omits some. The data contain some 110,000 clones, about 82% of them seen just once; the ten biggest clones take up 5% to 6%. The sample consisted of peripheral blood. The source is a human donor in a cohort sampled during active COVID-19.

The gene calls are TRBV19 and TRBJ2-7; 11 bases fit TRBD2. V lost 3 bases and J lost 3; bases outside the gene matches: 10. The CDR3 spans 17 residues. The germline CDR1 and CDR2 sequences are LNHDA and SQIVND (reference sequence). The CDR3 coding sequence is TGTGCCAGTAGTATGCTAGCGGGAGGCCTTGGGGGCTACGAGCAGTACTTC. Translated: CASSMLAGGLGGYEQYF.

The sample holds a few counts of this clone. The chain's CDR3 is CASSPSSYRGRFNEQFF. CDR3 DNA: TGTGCCAGCAGCCCCTCGAGTTACAGGGGGCGCTTTAATGAGCAGTTCTTC. The J gene is TRBJ2-1, the V gene TRBV7-9, with 9 bases that match TRBD1. The germline gives CDR1 SEHNR, CDR2 FQNEAQ (reference sequence). This CDR3 spans 17 amino acids. Unmatched junction bases numbered 15, after V lost 5 bases and J lost 7 bases.

The chain uses TRBV6-5 and TRBJ2-1; 7 nucleotides agree with TRBD2. The CDR3 sequence is 13 residues long. Germline V gene lookup returns CDR1 MNHEY and CDR2 SVGAGI. The ends lost 6 bases at V and 6 bases at J; junction bases unmatched: 5. CDR3 sequence reads: CASRPSGVNEQFF. CDR3 bases: TGTGCCAGCAGGCCTAGCGGAGTCAATGAGCAGTTCTTC.

This clone was detected once. This rearrangement joins TRBV5-1 to TRBJ2-1, with TRBD2 matching 7 bases. Germline-derived CDR1 and CDR2 are SGHRS and YFSETQ. The CDR3 loop spans 14 amino acids. The J segment lost 5 bases and the V segment lost 4 bases, leaving 6 bases of the junction unmatched. CDR3 amino acids: CASSNSGSNNEQFF. Here the CDR3 DNA reads TGCGCCAGCAGCAATAGCGGGTCAAACAATGAGCAGTTCTTC.

This rearrangement joins TRBV25-1 to TRBJ2-7, with D possibly TRBD1 on 6 matching bases. The germline CDR1 and CDR2 sequences are MGHDK and SYGVNS. There are 14 residues in the CDR3. Trimming left V 7 bases short and J 3 bases short, with 16 bases between. CDR3 amino acids: CASTRPGHNYEQYF. CDR3 nucleotides: TGTGCCAGCACCCGCCCGGGACACAACTACGAGCAGTACTTC.

The J gene is TRBJ1-1, the V gene TRBV10-3; 9 nucleotides match TRBD1. CDR1 and CDR2 from the germline V gene are ENHRY and SYGVKD. V lost 6 bases, J lost 5 bases, and 4 bases stayed unmatched. There are 13 residues in the CDR3. The CDR3 bases are TGTGCCATCAGCGGACAGGGGCGGACTGAAGCTTTCTTT. Protein sequence: CAISGQGRTEAFF.

CDR3 residues: CASSQDRAYEQYF. Here the CDR3 DNA reads TGTGCCAGCTCCCAGGACAGAGCCTACGAGCAGTACTTC. The chain combines TRBV18 with TRBJ2-7; tentatively, D is TRBD1 (6 bases). Germline values: CDR1 KGHSH, CDR2 LQKENI. CDR3 length equals 13 residues. V was pared by 6 bases and J by 2 bases, with 11 bases between.

The rearrangement joins TRBV19 to TRBJ2-3, with 9 bases that match TRBD1. Germline assignment: CDR1 LNHDA and CDR2 SQIVND (reference sequence). V gave up 7 bases and J gave up 2 bases; unmatched junction bases: 4. The CDR3 covers 14 residues. CDR3 in DNA: TGTGCCAGTAAGGGGGACAGGGCCACAGATACGCAGTATTTT. Amino acids: CASKGDRATDTQYF.

This sequence joins TRBV2 and TRBJ2-7, with 13 bases identical to TRBD2. The CDR3 is made up of 16 amino acids. Trimming at V came to 6 bases and at J to 3 bases, leaving 8 bases not matched to a gene. CDR1 and CDR2 (germline): SNHLY, FYNNEI. CDR3 sequence (DNA): TGTGCCAGCAGGACGGGACTAGCGGGACTCGTCTACGAGCAGTACTTC. Amino acid sequence: CASRTGLAGLVYEQYF.

The rearrangement uses TRBV19 and TRBJ2-7; 9 nucleotides match TRBD1. J gave up 3 bases and V 6 bases, and 9 bases lay outside the gene matches. Germline CDR1 and CDR2: LNHDA and SQIVND (reference sequence). This CDR3 is built from 15 residues. CDR3 sequence: CASRPGTGPNYEQYF. CDR3 in DNA: TGTGCCAGTAGACCCGGGACAGGGCCAAACTACGAGCAGTACTTC.

The chain has TRBV18 and TRBJ2-5; 7 positions match TRBD1. This CDR3 contains 14 residues. CDR1 is KGHSH, CDR2 LQKENI, per germline. Trimming at V came to 3 bases and at J to 5 bases, leaving 6 bases not matched to a gene. The CDR3 nucleotides read TGTGCCAGCTCACCGCCGGACAGGATGGAGACCCAGTACTTC. Translated, it gives CASSPPDRMETQYF.

The gene calls are TRBV7-8 and TRBJ1-1; D perhaps matches TRBD1 (5 bases). Per the germline V gene, CDR1 is SGHVS and CDR2 is FQNEAQ. This CDR3 has 15 residues. V lost 5 bases to trimming and J lost 1 base, with 14 bases between them. CDR3 in DNA: TGTGCCAGCAGCCCGCGAACAGGAGAGAACACTGAAGCTTTCTTT. Protein sequence: CASSPRTGENTEAFF.

The chain uses TRBV10-2 and TRBJ2-7; TRBD2 agrees at 7 bases. The CDR3 consists of 15 residues. Germline V gene lookup returns CDR1 WSHSY and CDR2 SAAADI. V was pared by 3 bases and J by 2 bases, with 7 bases of the junction left unmatched. The CDR3 DNA reads as TGCGCCAGCAGTGACCGACTAGCAGGTACCTACGAGCAGTACTTC. This codes for CASSDRLAGTYEQYF.

CDR3 in amino acids: CASSITRTGLTYGYTF. In DNA, the CDR3 is TGTGCCAGTAGTATTACGAGGACAGGTCTCACCTATGGCTACACCTTC. The chain employs TRBV19 and TRBJ1-2; the match to TRBD1 covers 7 bases. The CDR3 runs to 16 residues. The junction had 11 bases not matched to a gene; V was cut back by 3 bases and J by 4 bases. Germline values: CDR1 LNHDA, CDR2 SQIVND (reference sequence). The full variable domain, with the rest looked up from reference TRBV19 and TRBJ1-2, is DGGITQSPKYLFRKEGQNVTLSCEQNLNHDAMYWYRQDPGQGLRLIYYSQIVNDFQKGDIAEGYSVSREKKESFPLTVTSAQKNPTAFYLCASSITRTGLTYGYTFGSGTRLTVV.

At least ten counts were recorded for this clone. This chain connects TRBV5-1 to TRBJ2-2; D perhaps matches TRBD1 (6 bases). This CDR3 has 15 amino acids. The germline CDR1 and CDR2 sequences are SGHRS and YFSETQ. Deletions cut 4 bases from V and 0 bases from J, with 10 bases between. DNA of the CDR3: TGCGCCAGCAGCCGGGACACCTCGAACACCGGGGAGCTGTTTTTT. Translation: CASSRDTSNTGELFF.

This sequence joins TRBV11-2 and TRBJ2-1; TRBD2 agrees at 13 bases. With 5 bases clipped from V and 3 bases from J, the junction kept 4 bases outside the gene matches. CDR3 size: 16 residues. CDR1 is SGHAT and CDR2 is FQNNGV in the germline V gene. The CDR3 nucleotides are TGTGCCAGCAGCCCCCGGACTAGCGGGAGCTACAATGAGCAGTTCTTC. Its protein product is CASSPRTSGSYNEQFF.

The chain combines TRBV5-1 with TRBJ2-3, with 9 positions matching TRBD2. The CDR3 is made up of 19 amino acids. Trimming cost V 0 bases and J 1 base; bases outside gene matches: 12. From germline, CDR1 is SGHRS and CDR2 YFSETQ. The CDR3 sequence: CASSLAIGTSHERTDTQYF. DNA for the CDR3: TGCGCCAGCAGCTTGGCCATTGGGACTAGCCACGAACGCACAGATACGCAGTATTTT.

This sequence joins TRBV11-2 and TRBJ2-7; D unresolved. With 7 bases removed from V and 0 bases from J, the gap between germline ends came to 10 bases. Germline V gives CDR1 SGHAT, CDR2 FQNNGV. This CDR3 comprises 13 residues. CDR3 sequence reads: CASTNHLSYEQYF. In DNA form, the CDR3 reads TGTGCCAGCACTAATCACCTCTCCTACGAGCAGTACTTC.

This clone showed up just a few times. The gene calls are TRBV4-1 and TRBJ2-1; 16 positions agree with TRBD2. The V gene end was trimmed by 4 bases and the J gene end by 5 bases; junction bases not matched to a gene: 11. This CDR3 is built from 19 residues. Per germline, CDR1 MGHRA and CDR2 YSYEKL. The CDR3 spells CASSPAGTSGRAIHNEQFF. In DNA, the CDR3 is TGCGCCAGCAGCCCGGCCGGGACTAGCGGGAGGGCCATACACAATGAGCAGTTCTTC.

The gene calls are TRBV7-9 and TRBJ2-2; D may be TRBD2 (6 bases). Germline-derived CDR1 and CDR2 are SEHNR and FQNEAQ (reference sequence). The CDR3 has 15 residues. V was cut by 2 bases and J by 5 bases, with 12 bases left in between. The CDR3 spells CASSLTGVGTGELFF. The CDR3 DNA reads TGTGCCAGCAGCTTAACGGGAGTGGGGACCGGGGAGCTGTTTTTT.

CDR3 sequence: CASSYIGGNTGELFF. The DNA for the CDR3 is TGTGCCAGCAGTTACATCGGGGGGAACACCGGGGAGCTGTTTTTT. This chain uses TRBV6-5 with TRBJ2-2; D might be TRBD2 (6 bases). CDR1 is MNHEY and CDR2 is SVGAGI in the germline V gene. The CDR3 runs to 15 residues. Trimming left V 2 bases short and J 1 base short, with 8 bases between.

In its sample, this clone was seen once. CDR3 nucleotide sequence: TGTGCCACCAGTGAGTCCGCAGACAATGAGCAGTTCTTC. Translating gives CATSESADNEQFF. The chain recombines TRBV24-1 with TRBJ2-1; D not certain. The V end lost 4 bases, the J end lost 5 bases, and 8 bases lay between the germline ends. Per the germline V gene, CDR1 is KGHDR and CDR2 is SFDVKD. CDR3 size: 13 residues.

The J gene is TRBJ1-5, the V gene TRBV30; possibly TRBD1 for D (6 bases). With 2 bases removed from V and 2 bases from J, the gap between germline ends came to 13 bases. Looked up from germline, CDR1 is GTSNPN and CDR2 is SVGIG (reference sequence). The length of the CDR3 is 15 residues. CDR3 coding DNA: TGTGCCTGGAGTCTGGGGGGGGCTGGCAATCAGCCCCAGCATTTT. As protein: CAWSLGGAGNQPQHF.

The chain links TRBV6-2 or TRBV6-3 to TRBJ2-5; TRBD1 matches 9 bases. Germline V gene data show CDR1 as MNHEY and CDR2 as SVGEGT. The CDR3 spans 15 residues. V shed 5 bases and J 4 bases; nucleotides not matched to a gene: 8. The chain's CDR3 is CASSTGGAGRETQYF. Written as DNA, the CDR3 is TGTGCCAGCAGTACAGGGGGCGCGGGCCGAGAGACCCAGTACTTC.

This chain connects TRBV7-2 to TRBJ2-7; a weak D match, TRBD2 (6 bases). The CDR3 is 16 amino acids. Germline values: CDR1 SGHTA, CDR2 FQGNSA. The V end was cut by 3 bases, the J end by 4 bases, with 19 bases between. The CDR3 bases are TGTGCCAGCAGCTTGACTAGTCTATTGGGGAAGTACGAGCAGTACTTC. This codes for CASSLTSLLGKYEQYF.

The chain couples TRBV7-2 to TRBJ2-7; 7 nucleotides align to TRBD2. V gave up 0 bases and J gave up 4 bases; unmatched junction bases: 0. Germline V lookup: CDR1 SGHTA, CDR2 FQGNSA. This CDR3 has 13 residues. CDR3 nucleotide sequence: TGTGCCAGCAGCTTAGCGGGAGGGTACGAGCAGTACTTC. Protein sequence: CASSLAGGYEQYF. The full variable domain, rest sourced from reference TRBV7-2 and TRBJ2-7, is GAGVSQSPSNKVTEKGKDVELRCDPISGHTALYWYRQSLGQGLEFLIYFQGNSAPDKSGLPSDRFSAERTGGSVSTLTIQRTQQEDSAVYLCASSLAGGYEQYFGPGTRLTVT.

This clone has just a few counts. This sequence joins TRBV6-5 and TRBJ2-7; no clear D gene. V shed 0 bases and J shed 0 bases, with 9 bases lying between them. Germline V gives CDR1 MNHEY, CDR2 SVGAGI. The CDR3 covers 15 residues. The CDR3 is CASSYSRVYSYEQYF. CDR3 DNA: TGTGCCAGCAGTTACTCACGGGTTTACTCCTACGAGCAGTACTTC.

The genes are TRBV11-2 and TRBJ2-2, with 8 bases that match TRBD1. Trimming removed 5 bases from V and 7 bases from J; junction bases left unmatched: 12. The germline V gene encodes CDR1 SGHAT and CDR2 FQNNGV. The CDR3 is 16 residues long. This chain's CDR3 is CASSKGGRGQSGELFF. CDR3 coding DNA: TGTGCCAGCAGCAAGGGGGGCAGGGGGCAGAGCGGGGAGCTGTTTTTT.

V gene TRBV3-1 (or the pseudogene TRBV3-2) combines with J gene TRBJ1-5, with 7 nucleotides matching TRBD1. The CDR3 has 15 amino acids. The germline V gene has CDR1 LGHDT and CDR2 YNNKEL (reference sequence). Trimming removed 3 bases from V and 6 bases from J; junction bases left unmatched: 8. The DNA of the CDR3 is TGTGCCAGCAGCCAGGATGGACAGGAGGGTCAGCCCCAGCATTTT. It is translated as CASSQDGQEGQPQHF.

This clone was seen only once. The CDR3 DNA reads TGTGCCAGCAGCCAATACAGGCAGGGCAATGGAAACACCATATATTTT. This gives the protein CASSQYRQGNGNTIYF. The V gene is TRBV7-2, the J gene TRBJ1-3; tentative D call: TRBD1 (5 bases). CDR3 length equals 16 residues. The V end was cut by 5 bases, the J end by 3 bases, with 17 bases between. The germline gives CDR1 SGHTA, CDR2 FQGNSA.

This chain joins TRBV7-3 and TRBJ2-6, with 8 bases lining up with TRBD1. Germline-derived CDR1 and CDR2 are SGHTA and FQGTGA. With V trimmed by 2 bases and J by 2 bases, 2 bases remained unmatched. The CDR3 has 16 residues. The CDR3 DNA follows: TGTGCCAGCAGCTTAGCAGGGGGCGCTGGGGCCAACGTCCTGACTTTC. Encoded protein: CASSLAGGAGANVLTF.

J is TRBJ2-1 and V is TRBV19, with 9 positions matching TRBD2. J was trimmed by 7 bases and V by 6 bases; bases with no gene match: 7. The CDR3 is made up of 14 amino acids. The germline V gene has CDR1 LNHDA and CDR2 SQIVND (reference sequence). The CDR3 DNA reads as TGTGCCAGTAGGGATAGCGGGAGAGGGAATGAGCAGTTCTTC. Amino acid sequence: CASRDSGRGNEQFF. The full variable domain, rest sourced from reference TRBV19 and TRBJ2-1, is DGGITQSPKYLFRKEGQNVTLSCEQNLNHDAMYWYRQDPGQGLRLIYYSQIVNDFQKGDIAEGYSVSREKKESFPLTVTSAQKNPTAFYLCASRDSGRGNEQFFGPGTRLTVL.